What follows is one TCR beta chain and its context. This entry belongs to a study of T-cell memory formation after mild COVID-19. Looking at the study overall: Each donor largely had its own TCR clusters.

TCRdb fed the 5' RACE reads into MiXCR, producing one record per CDR3 protein. The sample records about 110,000 distinct CDR3 sequences, about a sixth being singletons. With 0 bases removed from V and 4 bases from J, the gap between germline ends came to 10 bases. Germline lookup yields CDR1 SGHDT and CDR2 YYEEEE. This CDR3 has 14 amino acids. This receptor was identified in an adult woman who had mild COVID-19 (a few samples of this study predate the infection). Cell type and time point are not known. The sequenced sample was PBMCs or a T cell subset sorted from them (not recorded which). The V gene is TRBV5-6, the J gene TRBJ2-5, with a possible D match to TRBD2 (7 bases). The CDR3 DNA reads as TGTGCCAGCAGCTTGGGGGGGGGGCGAGAGACCCAGTACTTC. Translated: CASSLGGGRETQYF.